Shown below are 21 T cell receptor beta chains from a single sample sequenced in a study of technical replicates of blood from a few donors. Only in-frame clones appear in the TCRdb table, and some are missing; sequencing was by immunoSEQ multiplex PCR. This table holds roughly 56,000 clones, about 90% found once. Sequences were obtained from PBMCs. The receptor source for this set is a human donor in good health. Some clones in this sample may be carry-over from other donors' samples.

J is TRBJ2-2 and V is TRBV20-1; D gene unclear. Trimming left V 0 bases short and J 13 bases short, with 6 bases between. Germline CDR1 reads DFQATT; CDR2 reads SNEGSKA (reference sequence). This CDR3 is built from 10 residues. CDR3 loop: CSARDFWLFF. The CDR3 DNA is TGCAGTGCTAGAGATTTCTGGCTGTTTTTT.

The J gene is TRBJ1-2, the V gene TRBV27; D remains ambiguous. Germline assignment: CDR1 MNHEY and CDR2 SMNVEV (reference sequence). The V end was cut by 5 bases, the J end by 4 bases, with 14 bases between. The CDR3 spans 14 residues. The CDR3 loop reads CASSRSVSFYGYTF. DNA for the CDR3: TGTGCCAGCAGTCGTAGCGTCAGCTTCTATGGCTACACCTTC.

This clone came up once. The genes are TRBV12-5 and TRBJ2-3; no reliable D call. From germline, CDR1 is LGHNT and CDR2 FRNRAP. V lost 5 bases to trimming and J lost 5 bases, with 14 bases between them. There are 14 residues in the CDR3. CDR3 sequence (DNA): TGTGCTAGTGGTCCACGGTCTCTTGTAGATACGCAGTATTTT. It specifies CASGPRSLVDTQYF.

V usage is TRBV19 and J usage is TRBJ2-5; 10 nucleotides align to TRBD2. The ends lost 1 base at V and 5 bases at J; junction bases unmatched: 7. CDR1 and CDR2 from the germline V gene are LNHDA and SQIVND (reference sequence). This CDR3 has 16 residues. The chain's CDR3 is CASSIGAGGFGETQYF. CDR3 sequence (DNA): TGTGCCAGTAGTATAGGAGCGGGAGGGTTCGGTGAGACCCAGTACTTC.

This clone has more than one count but fewer than ten. The chain is built from TRBV7-2 and TRBJ1-2; D gene uncertain. This CDR3 comprises 14 residues. The V gene lost 1 base and the J gene lost 4 bases, with 10 bases spanning the gap. Per germline, CDR1 SGHTA and CDR2 FQGNSA. CDR3 region: CASSLGVRSYGYTF. The CDR3 DNA reads TGTGCCAGCAGCTTAGGGGTTAGGAGCTATGGCTACACCTTC.

This chain links TRBV5-5 with TRBJ2-3; D perhaps matches TRBD2 (5 bases). CDR3 size: 14 residues. CDR1 and CDR2 (germline): SGHKS, YYEKEE (reference sequence). V lost 4 bases to trimming and J lost 3 bases, with 12 bases between them. CDR3 bases: TGTGCCAGCAGCCAGGACGGGGTGACAGATACGCAGTATTTT. Its protein product is CASSQDGVTDTQYF.

The chain joins TRBV4-3 to TRBJ2-1; TRBD2 aligns across 13 bases. Looked up from germline, CDR1 is LGHNA and CDR2 is YSLEER. The length of the CDR3 is 15 residues. V was pared by 6 bases and J by 8 bases, with 7 bases of the junction left unmatched. CDR3 bases: TGCGCCAGCAGAACCGGGACTAGCGGGATCGATGAGCAGTTCTTC. It codes for CASRTGTSGIDEQFF.

The V call is TRBV2, the J call TRBJ1-2, with 8 bases identical to TRBD1. Looked up from germline, CDR1 is SNHLY and CDR2 is FYNNEI. The CDR3 runs 14 residues. Losses at the gene ends were 5 bases for V and 1 base for J; bases not matched to a gene: 3. The CDR3 reads CASSSDRGNYGYTF. DNA for the CDR3: TGTGCCAGCAGTTCTGACAGGGGTAACTATGGCTACACCTTC.

In this sample, this clone turned up once. The rearrangement uses TRBV18 and TRBJ2-1; 10 nucleotides match TRBD2. Trimming removed 4 bases from V and 4 bases from J; junction bases left unmatched: 4. Germline loops: CDR1 KGHSH, CDR2 LQKENI. The CDR3 is 15 residues long. The chain's CDR3 is CASSLLAGPYNEQFF. CDR3 DNA sequence: TGTGCCAGCTCACTACTAGCGGGGCCATACAATGAGCAGTTCTTC.

The chain employs TRBV4-1 and TRBJ2-2; D unresolved. There are 18 residues in the CDR3. Per the germline V gene, CDR1 is MGHRA and CDR2 is YSYEKL. V was clipped by 0 bases and J by 3 bases, with 17 bases between them. The CDR3 nucleotides are TGCGCCAGCAGCCAAGATCTTTCACAGTTAGTATACACCGGGGAGCTGTTTTTT. Its translation: CASSQDLSQLVYTGELFF.

The chain carries TRBV11-1 and TRBJ1-2, with TRBD1 matching over 10 bases. This CDR3 has 15 residues. The germline V gene encodes CDR1 SGHAT and CDR2 FQDESV (reference sequence). The V gene end was trimmed by 5 bases and the J gene end by 8 bases; junction bases not matched to a gene: 11. The CDR3 bases are TGTGCCAGCAGCCGTCCCGGGACAGGGGCAGGGGGCTACACCTTC. Translated: CASSRPGTGAGGYTF.

The chain uses TRBV5-1 and TRBJ2-7; 9 positions match TRBD2. This CDR3 has 16 amino acids. Germline V gene data show CDR1 as SGHRS and CDR2 as YFSETQ. The V gene end was trimmed by 4 bases and the J gene end by 3 bases; junction bases not matched to a gene: 11. The CDR3 region is CASSISVGGRVYEQYF. CDR3 nucleotides: TGCGCCAGCAGCATCTCGGTCGGCGGGAGGGTCTACGAGCAGTACTTC.

The genes are TRBV10-3 and TRBJ1-2; 7 bases align to TRBD1. In germline, CDR1 is ENHRY, CDR2 SYGVKD. The CDR3 contains 15 residues. With V trimmed by 3 bases and J by 0 bases, 4 bases remained unmatched. The CDR3 loop reads CAISEIGTANYGYTF. CDR3 nucleotides: TGTGCCATCAGTGAAATAGGGACAGCTAACTATGGCTACACCTTC.

This sequence joins TRBV15 and TRBJ2-7; 7 bases are a match to TRBD1. The J segment lost 6 bases and the V segment lost 6 bases, leaving 20 bases of the junction unmatched. CDR3 length: 17 residues. The germline gives CDR1 LNHNV, CDR2 YYDKDF (reference sequence). The chain's CDR3 is CATRNTAGTDLGGEQYF. The CDR3 DNA reads TGTGCCACCAGAAACACCGCCGGGACAGACCTAGGTGGCGAGCAGTACTTC.

The chain is built from TRBV28 and TRBJ2-7; 9 nucleotides agree with TRBD1. V was clipped by 1 base and J by 5 bases; unmatched bases: 9. Germline CDR1 reads MDHEN; CDR2 reads SYDVKM. The CDR3 spans 16 residues. In DNA, the CDR3 is TGTGCCAGCAGTTTATTGCGGGGGACAGGGACCGACGAGCAGTACTTC. Translated, it gives CASSLLRGTGTDEQYF.

The V and J genes are TRBV5-1 and TRBJ2-1, with D uncertain. The germline V gene has CDR1 SGHRS and CDR2 YFSETQ. Trimming cost V 2 bases and J 6 bases, with 12 bases left between them. The CDR3 runs 14 residues. The DNA of the CDR3 is TGCGCCAGCAGCTTTGGCGGCGAGCTCAATGAGCAGTTCTTC. This codes for CASSFGGELNEQFF. The full variable domain, rest sourced from reference TRBV5-1 and TRBJ2-1, is KAGVTQTPRYLIKTRGQQVTLSCSPISGHRSVSWYQQTPGQGLQFLFEYFSETQRNKGNFPGRFSGRQFSNSRSEMNVSTLELGDSALYLCASSFGGELNEQFFGPGTRLTVL.

In this sample, this clone turned up once. The V gene is TRBV4-1, the J gene TRBJ2-7; D might be TRBD1 (6 bases). CDR3 length: 14 residues. Germline V gene data show CDR1 as MGHRA and CDR2 as YSYEKL. V was shortened by 0 bases and J by 1 base, with 7 bases between the two germline ends. CDR3 loop: CASSQEGASYEQYF. The CDR3 DNA reads TGCGCCAGCAGCCAAGAGGGGGCTTCCTACGAGCAGTACTTC.

V gene TRBV2 combines with J gene TRBJ2-5, with D perhaps TRBD2 (6 bases). Between the trimmed V and J ends, which lost 1 base and 2 bases, there was a span of 20 bases. Germline V lookup: CDR1 SNHLY, CDR2 FYNNEI. This CDR3 spans 18 amino acids. The CDR3 loop is CASSEVAMARRAQETQYF. The CDR3 DNA reads TGTGCCAGCAGTGAAGTGGCGATGGCTAGGAGGGCACAAGAGACCCAGTACTTC.

This chain links TRBV12-5 with TRBJ2-2; 12 bases agree with TRBD2. J gave up 4 bases and V 5 bases, and 11 bases lay outside the gene matches. Germline loops: CDR1 LGHNT, CDR2 FRNRAP. The CDR3 extends over 18 amino acids. This chain's CDR3 is CASGTGRLAGASTGELFF. For the CDR3, the DNA is TGTGCTAGTGGTACGGGTAGACTAGCGGGGGCCTCCACCGGGGAGCTGTTTTTT.

This clone was counted between two and nine times. The V and J genes are TRBV4-1 and TRBJ2-1, with D tentatively TRBD2 (5 bases). CDR3 size: 18 residues. With 0 bases removed from V and 6 bases from J, the gap between germline ends came to 21 bases. Germline assignment: CDR1 MGHRA and CDR2 YSYEKL. The CDR3 protein is CASSQDPASRGRVNEQFF. CDR3 nucleotide sequence: TGCGCCAGCAGCCAAGATCCAGCTAGCCGAGGTAGGGTCAATGAGCAGTTCTTC.

This clone was detected only once. The chain employs TRBV19 and TRBJ2-5; the D gene is possibly TRBD1 (6 bases). The V and J ends lost 5 bases and 1 base respectively, with 11 bases between them. The CDR3 totals 14 residues. Germline CDR1 LNHDA, CDR2 SQIVND (reference sequence). The CDR3 spells CASSGGQPQETQYF. The CDR3 DNA reads as TGTGCCAGTAGTGGCGGACAGCCCCAAGAGACCCAGTACTTC.